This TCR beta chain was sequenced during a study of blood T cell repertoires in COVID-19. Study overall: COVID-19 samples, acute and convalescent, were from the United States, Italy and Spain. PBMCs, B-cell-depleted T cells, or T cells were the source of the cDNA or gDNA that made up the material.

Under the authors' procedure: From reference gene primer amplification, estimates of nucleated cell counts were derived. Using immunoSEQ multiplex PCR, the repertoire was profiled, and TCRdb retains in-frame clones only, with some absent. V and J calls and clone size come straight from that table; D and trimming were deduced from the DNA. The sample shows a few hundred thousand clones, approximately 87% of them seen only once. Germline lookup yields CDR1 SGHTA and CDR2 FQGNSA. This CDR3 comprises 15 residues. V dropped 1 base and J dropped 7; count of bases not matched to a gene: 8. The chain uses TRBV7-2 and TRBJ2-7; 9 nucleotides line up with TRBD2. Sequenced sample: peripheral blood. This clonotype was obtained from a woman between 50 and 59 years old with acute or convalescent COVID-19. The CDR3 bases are TGTGCCAGCAGCTTAGGTAGCGGGAGTTCCCGGGAGCAGTACTTC. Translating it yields CASSLGSGSSREQYF.